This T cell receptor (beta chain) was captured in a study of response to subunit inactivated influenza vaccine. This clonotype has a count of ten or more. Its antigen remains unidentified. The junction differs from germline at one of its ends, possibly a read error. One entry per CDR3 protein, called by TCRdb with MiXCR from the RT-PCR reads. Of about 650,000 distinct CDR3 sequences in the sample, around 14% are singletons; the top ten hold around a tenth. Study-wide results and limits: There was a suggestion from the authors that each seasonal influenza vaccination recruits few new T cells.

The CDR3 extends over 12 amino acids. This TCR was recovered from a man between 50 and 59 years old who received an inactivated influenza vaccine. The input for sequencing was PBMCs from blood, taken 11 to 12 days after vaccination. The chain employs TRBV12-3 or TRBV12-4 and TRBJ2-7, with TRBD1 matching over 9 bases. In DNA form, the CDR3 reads TGCGCCAGCAGCTTGACAGGGGGCGAGCAGTACTTC. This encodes CASSLTGGEQYF.